What follows is one T cell receptor beta chain and its context. Its target is not known. This entry is derived from a study of T cell responses to AZD1222 COVID-19 vaccine. Overall study results and limits: The study found vaccine-associated CD4 TCRs spanning spike, dominant at 160-218 and 743-854. Only after the peak T cell response were repertoires sampled. Recipients of AZD1222 seropositive at baseline numbered only 6 or 7.

Using immunoSEQ multiplex PCR, the repertoire was profiled, and TCRdb retains in-frame clones only, with some absent. The sample lists tens of thousands of clones, roughly 89% occurring once. The V segment lost 6 bases and the J segment 7 bases; nucleotides outside the gene matches: 13. CDR1 and CDR2 from the germline V gene are LNHDA and SQIVND (reference sequence). The CDR3 sequence is 16 residues long. Doses given second, at about 4 or about 12 weeks, were pooled. The receptor comes from an adult who received the AZD1222 COVID-19 vaccine. The V and J genes are TRBV19 and TRBJ2-1, with 9 bases identical to TRBD2. The sequences come from peripheral blood, collected 28 days after the second AZD1222 dose. The CDR3 nucleotides are TGTGCCAGTAGCAGAAGGGCGGGAGGGCCGATAAATGAGCAGTTCTTC. Residues: CASSRRAGGPINEQFF.